This paragraph reports one TCR beta chain. As processed by the authors: From reference gene primer amplification, estimates of nucleated cell counts were derived. Data came from immunoSEQ multiplex PCR; TCRdb stores just in-frame clones and leaves some out. V, J and clone size reflect that table, while D and trimming were determined from the DNA. The sample carries 210,000 or so clones, around 90% recorded once. The sample comes from a study of blood T cell repertoires in COVID-19. There are 14 residues in the CDR3. Germline V lookup: CDR1 MNHEY, CDR2 SVGEGT. Trimming pared 2 bases from V and 8 bases from J, leaving 13 bases between.

This TCR derives from a man aged 25-45 years with COVID-19, enrolled during active disease. The material sequenced was peripheral blood. The chain recombines TRBV6-2 or TRBV6-3 with TRBJ1-5, with D tentatively TRBD1 (5 bases). The CDR3 DNA sequence: TGTGCCAGCAGTTACAATAGGGGCAGGGAGCCCCAGCATTTT. As protein: CASSYNRGREPQHF.